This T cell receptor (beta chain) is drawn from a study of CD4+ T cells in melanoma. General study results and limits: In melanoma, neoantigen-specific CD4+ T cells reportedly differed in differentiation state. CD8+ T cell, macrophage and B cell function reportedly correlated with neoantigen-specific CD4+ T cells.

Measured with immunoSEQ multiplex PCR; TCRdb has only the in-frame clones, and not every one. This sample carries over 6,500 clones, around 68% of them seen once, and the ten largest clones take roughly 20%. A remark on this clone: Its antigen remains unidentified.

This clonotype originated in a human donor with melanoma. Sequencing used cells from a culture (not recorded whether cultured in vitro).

CDR3 in DNA: TGCGCCAGCAGTGACCCGACGGCCGGACAGGGAGAGCAGTACTTC. It is translated as CASSDPTAGQGEQYF. The rearrangement uses TRBV10-1 and TRBJ2-7, with 8 bases aligning to TRBD1. The ends lost 3 bases at V and 7 bases at J; junction bases unmatched: 11. The CDR3 sequence is 15 residues long. Looked up from germline, CDR1 is WNHNN and CDR2 is SYGVQD (reference sequence).